This is a list of T cell receptor beta chains from one sample in a study of regulatory T cells. Only in-frame clones appear in the TCRdb table, and some are missing; sequencing was by immunoSEQ multiplex PCR. The sample lists about 28,000 clones, about 90% occurring once. Source material: conventional CD4+ T cells sorted from blood. These receptors were taken from a person between 18 and 30 years old with CD3G deficiency. The CDR3 runs from the conserved cysteine through the conserved F or W. A D gene is named only where the DNA matches it firmly. The size field is filled for only some rows; it gives once, few, many or a size class.

j_call	d_call	clone_size	v_call	cdr3_aa	cdr3_nt
TRBJ2-1	-	-	TRBV5-1	CASSYLPSTTGYNEQFF	TGCGCCAGCAGCTACCTCCCGTCGACAACGGGTTACAATGAGCAGTTCTTC
TRBJ2-1	-	-	TRBV7-9	CASSWDGIHNEQFF	TGTGCCAGCAGCTGGGACGGGATCCACAATGAGCAGTTCTTC
TRBJ2-1	TRBD1	-	TRBV7-8	CASSGRQGGGEQFF	TGTGCCAGCAGCGGACGACAGGGCGGCGGTGAGCAGTTCTTC
TRBJ2-1	-	-	TRBV19	CATPGSRSYNEQFF	TGTGCCACCCCGGGGAGCCGCTCCTACAATGAGCAGTTCTTC
TRBJ2-7	-	-	TRBV5-1	CASSLENPGMNEQYF	TGCGCCAGCAGCTTGGAAAACCCGGGAATGAACGAGCAGTACTTC
TRBJ2-3	-	-	TRBV5-1	CASSLGSHRTDTQYF	TGCGCCAGCAGCTTGGGATCTCACCGCACAGATACGCAGTATTTT
TRBJ1-2	TRBD1	-	TRBV6-1	CASSRDSYYGYTF	TGTGCCAGCAGTCGGGACAGCTACTATGGCTACACCTTC
TRBJ1-5	TRBD1	few	TRBV28	CASSSGTGWGYSNQPQHF	TGTGCCAGCAGCTCCGGGACAGGGTGGGGATATAGCAATCAGCCCCAGCATTTT
TRBJ1-5	-	-	TRBV28	CASSLSGRVNQPQHF	TGTGCCAGCAGTCTCTCGGGCAGGGTAAATCAGCCCCAGCATTTT
TRBJ2-7	-	-	TRBV18	CASSPDGVYEQYF	TGTGCCAGCTCACCCGACGGAGTGTACGAGCAGTACTTC
TRBJ2-3	-	-	TRBV29-1	CSVWIEPRGPSTDTQYF	TGCAGCGTGTGGATAGAACCCCGGGGACCGAGCACAGATACGCAGTATTTT
TRBJ1-6	TRBD1	-	TRBV6-1	CATRGTGASPLHF	TGTGCTACAAGGGGAACAGGGGCTTCACCCCTCCACTTT
TRBJ1-1	-	-	TRBV6-6	CASSSQGVTEAFF	TGTGCCAGCAGCTCACAGGGAGTCACTGAAGCTTTCTTT
TRBJ1-1	-	once	TRBV6-1	CASSAPGRKGSEAFF	TGTGCCAGCAGTGCTCCGGGACGCAAGGGGTCTGAAGCTTTCTTT
TRBJ2-3	-	-	TRBV7-9	CASSLMGTDTQYF	TGTGCCAGCAGCCTGATGGGCACAGATACGCAGTATTTT
TRBJ2-7	TRBD1	-	TRBV29-1	CSVGIGRGLIYEQYF	TGCAGCGTTGGAATAGGCAGGGGGCTTATCTACGAGCAGTACTTC
TRBJ2-3	TRBD2	-	TRBV28	CASSSLAGGGTDTQYF	TGTGCCAGCAGTTCGTTAGCGGGAGGCGGCACAGATACGCAGTATTTT
TRBJ2-5	TRBD1	-	TRBV18	CASSPRQGAETQYF	TGTGCCAGCTCACCACGACAGGGGGCGGAGACCCAGTACTTC
TRBJ1-3	-	-	TRBV6-1	CASSEHGRPGSGNTIYF	TGTGCCAGCAGTGAACATGGCAGGCCCGGGTCTGGAAACACCATATATTTT
TRBJ2-5	TRBD2	-	TRBV25-1	CASSETSGRGGQETQYF	TGTGCCAGCAGTGAAACTAGCGGGAGAGGAGGGCAAGAGACCCAGTACTTC
TRBJ1-1	-	-	TRBV6-1	CASSEYVNTEAFF	TGTGCCAGCAGTGAGTATGTGAACACTGAAGCTTTCTTT
TRBJ2-1	TRBD1	-	TRBV9	CASSVAGRGNEQFF	TGTGCCAGCAGCGTAGCAGGCAGGGGGAATGAGCAGTTCTTC
TRBJ2-1	TRBD1	once	TRBV5-1	CASSSPPGQESYNEQFF	TGCGCCAGCAGCTCACCACCGGGACAGGAAAGCTACAATGAGCAGTTCTTC
TRBJ2-5	-	-	TRBV21-1	CASSKVAGGQETQYF	TGTGCCAGCAGCAAAGTGGCGGGGGGCCAAGAGACCCAGTACTTC
TRBJ2-7	TRBD1	-	TRBV7-9	CASSLGTGFEQYF	TGTGCCAGCAGCCTCGGGACAGGGTTCGAGCAGTACTTC
TRBJ2-3	-	-	TRBV5-1	CASSLRGAEADTQYF	TGCGCCAGCAGCTTGAGGGGGGCCGAGGCAGATACGCAGTATTTT
TRBJ1-1	-	once	TRBV5-1	CASSFSPNTEAFF	TGCGCCAGCAGCTTCTCCCCGAACACTGAAGCTTTCTTT
TRBJ2-2	TRBD1	-	TRBV7-8	CASSHGQGVNTGELFF	TGTGCCAGCAGCCACGGACAGGGTGTAAACACCGGGGAGCTGTTTTTT
TRBJ1-1	-	-	TRBV7-2	CASRLTRDMRTEAFF	TGTGCCAGCAGGCTTACCAGGGACATGCGGACTGAAGCTTTCTTT
TRBJ1-2	TRBD1	-	TRBV9	CASSGRGQGSYGYTF	TGTGCCAGCAGCGGTAGGGGACAGGGAAGTTATGGCTACACCTTC
TRBJ2-2	TRBD2	-	TRBV4-2	CASSPWSGGGRNTGELFF	TGTGCCAGCAGCCCCTGGAGCGGGGGGGGTCGGAACACCGGGGAGCTGTTTTTT
TRBJ1-1	-	-	TRBV2	CASSVSLYEAFF	TGTGCCAGCAGTGTCAGCTTGTATGAAGCTTTCTTT
TRBJ2-1	-	-	TRBV6-6	CASSYTRENEQFF	TGTGCCAGCAGTTACACCAGGGAAAATGAGCAGTTCTTC
TRBJ2-6	-	-	TRBV19	CASSITGTSFSGANVLTF	TGTGCCAGTAGTATTACCGGGACAAGCTTCTCTGGGGCCAACGTCCTGACTTTC
TRBJ2-7	-	-	TRBV6-1	CASSVRFYEQYF	TGTGCCAGCAGTGTCCGTTTCTACGAGCAGTACTTC
TRBJ2-3	TRBD1	-	TRBV7-9	CASSSGQGLTDTQYF	TGTGCCAGCAGCTCCGGACAGGGCCTCACGGATACGCAGTATTTT
TRBJ1-2	-	-	TRBV4-3	CASSQEKGYYGYTF	TGCGCCAGCAGCCAAGAAAAGGGTTACTATGGCTACACCTTC
TRBJ1-1	-	-	TRBV18	CASSPGLTNTEAFF	TGTGCCAGCTCACCAGGACTTACGAACACTGAAGCTTTCTTT
TRBJ2-3	TRBD2	-	TRBV5-6	CASSLKGLAGDTQYF	TGTGCCAGCAGCTTGAAGGGACTAGCGGGAGATACGCAGTATTTT
TRBJ2-2	TRBD1	-	TRBV28	CASSITQGGAGELFF	TGTGCCAGCAGTATAACACAGGGGGGAGCCGGGGAGCTGTTTTTT
TRBJ2-7	TRBD1	-	TRBV18	CASSIRGHDDEQYF	TGTGCCAGCTCCATAAGGGGGCATGATGACGAGCAGTACTTC
TRBJ1-2	TRBD1	once	TRBV28	CASSFWSGGAGVVGYTF	TGTGCCAGCAGTTTCTGGTCAGGGGGCGCCGGGGTGGTTGGCTACACCTTC
TRBJ2-3	TRBD2	-	TRBV6-6	CASSLGTSGSRDTQYF	TGTGCCAGCAGTCTAGGGACTAGCGGGAGCCGGGATACGCAGTATTTT
TRBJ2-3	TRBD1	-	TRBV29-1	CSVEGAQGAPLGF	TGCAGCGTTGAAGGGGCACAGGGGGCGCCTCTCGGGTTT
TRBJ2-3	-	-	TRBV5-1	CASSLGSERTDTQYF	TGCGCCAGCAGCTTGGGGTCGGAGCGCACAGATACGCAGTATTTT
TRBJ2-1	-	-	TRBV6-1	CASSAGSHNSGEQFF	TGTGCCAGCAGTGCTGGGTCCCATAATAGTGGTGAGCAGTTCTTC
TRBJ1-6	-	-	TRBV30	CAWRRHPDSTLHF	TGTGCCTGGAGAAGACACCCCGATTCTACCCTCCACTTT
TRBJ2-2	TRBD1	-	TRBV19	CASSAKTISGGAPGELFF	TGTGCCAGTAGCGCCAAAACAATCTCAGGGGGCGCGCCCGGGGAGCTGTTTTTT
TRBJ2-2	TRBD1	-	TRBV18	CASSRAGGPGELFF	TGTGCCAGCTCACGGGCAGGGGGCCCCGGGGAGCTGTTTTTT
TRBJ1-1	TRBD1	-	TRBV10-3	CAIRGDRATEAFF	TGTGCCATCAGGGGAGACAGGGCTACTGAAGCTTTCTTT
TRBJ2-1	-	-	TRBV6-1	CASRFSANEQFF	TGTGCCAGCAGATTCTCGGCCAATGAGCAGTTCTTC
TRBJ2-5	-	-	TRBV7-9	CASSLWEGTETQYF	TGTGCCAGCAGCCTCTGGGAAGGAACTGAGACCCAGTACTTC
TRBJ2-1	-	-	TRBV5-1	CASSLWGSDNEQFF	TGCGCCAGCAGCTTGTGGGGGTCAGACAATGAGCAGTTCTTC
TRBJ2-7	-	-	TRBV19	CASSMSGSNEQYF	TGTGCCAGTAGTATGTCGGGGTCCAACGAGCAGTACTTC
TRBJ1-6	-	-	TRBV13	CASSLRQALPSSYNSPLHF	TGTGCCAGCAGCTTGCGGCAGGCCTTACCAAGCTCCTATAATTCACCCCTCCACTTT
TRBJ2-3	-	-	TRBV5-6	CASSWGGRGDTQYF	TGTGCCAGCAGCTGGGGGGGGCGAGGAGATACGCAGTATTTT
TRBJ2-2	TRBD1	-	TRBV19	CASSPDRGVTGELFF	TGTGCCAGTAGCCCTGACAGGGGGGTCACCGGGGAGCTGTTTTTT
TRBJ2-7	TRBD1	-	TRBV4-1	CASSQPRDSYEQYF	TGCGCCAGCAGCCAACCCCGGGACAGCTACGAGCAGTACTTC
TRBJ2-5	TRBD1	-	TRBV18	CASSSGTGEETQYF	TGTGCCAGCTCGTCCGGGACAGGGGAAGAGACCCAGTACTTC